This T cell receptor (beta chain) was profiled in a study of cytomegalovirus exposure and HLA in healthy donors. CDR1 and CDR2 (germline): SQVTM, ANQGSEA. The CDR3 extends over 14 amino acids. Trimming took 5 bases from V and 0 from J; bases not matched to a gene: 5. Study-level points and caveats: TCR beta V- and J-gene trimming was later associated with a missense DCLRE1C variant.

Turning to this clone: No antigen is known for it.

The PCR had 60 Vbeta and 13 Jbeta primers. Libraries were prepared by immunoSEQ multiplex PCR; TCRdb keeps only in-frame clonotypes and omits some of them. The sample contains 150,000 or so clones, around 72% of which appear only once. This rearrangement joins TRBV29-1 to TRBJ2-3; 7 nucleotides match TRBD2. Sequences were obtained from PBMCs. The TCR originated in a middle-aged woman in good health and CMV-seropositive. The CDR3 nucleotides read TGCAGCGTTAGGCGGGGGTCTAGCACAGATACGCAGTATTTT. As protein: CSVRRGSSTDTQYF.